This TCR beta chain is from a study of shared T cell receptors in the human thymus. Trimming left V 2 bases short and J 0 bases short, with 13 bases between. The germline V gene has CDR1 SGHVT and CDR2 SQSDAQ. This CDR3 comprises 17 residues. Sequencing was performed with immunoSEQ multiplex PCR; in TCRdb, only in-frame clones are kept and a portion is missing. The data show roughly 68,000 clones, with about 96% seen just once and roughly 0.03% held by the top ten. The TCR was taken from a human donor. The sequenced sample consisted of thymocytes. The chain links TRBV7-4 to TRBJ2-2; D not resolved. The CDR3 DNA follows: TGTGCCAGCAGCTTAAAACGGGCGGACCCGAACACCGGGGAGCTGTTTTTT. It codes for CASSLKRADPNTGELFF.